These 22 T cell receptor beta chains were sequenced from one sample in a study of CD8 T cells in ankylosing spondylitis. No antigen has been identified for these receptors. Broader study findings: In ankylosing spondylitis blood, a motif of roughly eight highly homologous TCR beta variants appeared characteristic.

MiXCR was run by TCRdb on the 5' RACE reads, yielding one entry per CDR3 protein. The repertoire holds about 500,000 distinct CDR3 sequences, with about 13% as singletons. Sequencing was done on a sample of blood, either unsorted or a sorted T cell fraction (not recorded which). These receptors were collected from a male donor with ankylosing spondylitis.

The rearrangement links TRBV4-2 to TRBJ1-2; the D gene is possibly TRBD1 (5 bases). The CDR3 length is 15 residues. CDR1 LGHNA and CDR2 YNFKEQ come from the germline V gene. Trimming took 0 bases from V and 5 from J, leaving 13 bases between them. CDR3 DNA: TGTGCCAGCAGCCAAGAAGGGACGCCTCCTTATGGCTACACCTTC. Translated: CASSQEGTPPYGYTF.

This clonotype was observed many times. The chain employs TRBV24-1 and TRBJ2-5; the D gene is possibly TRBD2 (6 bases). Trimming took off 4 bases at V and 1 base at J, with 12 bases between the two ends. CDR3 length: 15 amino acids. Germline CDR1 KGHDR, CDR2 SFDVKD. CDR3: CATSETTSVQETQYF. CDR3 coding DNA: TGTGCCACCAGTGAGACGACTAGTGTCCAAGAGACCCAGTACTTC.

This clonotype has just a few counts. V gene TRBV21-1 combines with J gene TRBJ2-3; the table's D gene call, TRBD2, was not cross checked with the DNA. TRBV21-1 is a known pseudogene. This CDR3 comprises 14 residues. The CDR3 reads CASFLAASTDTQYF. CDR3 sequence (DNA): TGTGCCAGCTTCCTAGCGGCTAGCACAGATACGCAGTATTTT.

This chain uses TRBV5-1 with TRBJ2-1; 12 bases match TRBD2. From germline, CDR1 is SGHRS and CDR2 YFSETQ. The CDR3 is 17 residues long. V shed 3 bases and J 7 bases; nucleotides not matched to a gene: 11. In DNA form, the CDR3 reads TGCGCCAGCAGCTCCATTCTAGCGGGAGGGCCGGGAAATGAGCAGTTCTTC. This encodes CASSSILAGGPGNEQFF.

This clonotype was counted at least ten times. The rearrangement joins TRBV12-3 or TRBV12-4 to TRBJ2-3; 7 bases match TRBD2. The V gene end was trimmed by 4 bases and the J gene end by 1 base; junction bases not matched to a gene: 2. This CDR3 spans 14 amino acids. CDR3 protein: CASSSTSGTDTQYF. CDR3 bases: TGTGCCAGCAGTTCTACTAGCGGCACAGATACGCAGTATTTT.

The V gene is TRBV30, the J gene TRBJ1-1; D not resolved. Trimming cost V 2 bases and J 1 base, with 5 bases left between them. Germline V CDR1 and CDR2: GTSNPN, SVGIG (reference sequence). The CDR3 has 12 residues. CDR3 nucleotides: TGTGCCTGGAGTTGGTCGAACACTGAAGCTTTCTTT. Translated, it gives CAWSWSNTEAFF.

This chain connects TRBV7-2 to TRBJ2-4; D is unresolved. V lost 0 bases, J lost 9 bases, and 12 bases lay in between. Per germline, CDR1 SGHTA and CDR2 FQGNSA. The CDR3 is made up of 14 amino acids. CDR3 protein: CASSLAHTGAIQYF. Here the CDR3 DNA reads TGTGCCAGCAGCTTAGCACATACCGGAGCCATTCAGTACTTC.

Only a few counts were recorded for this clonotype. The chain is built from TRBV20-1 and TRBJ2-1; 12 nucleotides agree with TRBD2. This CDR3 region has 15 residues. Germline trimming cut 1 base from V and 8 bases from J; bases unmatched to any gene: 6. From germline, CDR1 is DFQATT and CDR2 SNEGSKA (reference sequence). CDR3 nucleotides: TGCAGTGCTAGAGCGCCGACTAGCGGGAGCGATGAGCAGTTCTTC. Residues: CSARAPTSGSDEQFF.

This clonotype was detected a few times. V and J are TRBV3-1 and TRBJ2-5, with TRBD2 as a possible D gene (6 bases). The CDR3 length is 15 residues. Germline V gives CDR1 LGHDT, CDR2 YNNKEL (reference sequence). V was cut by 4 bases and J by 2 bases, with 14 bases left in between. CDR3 loop: CASSLRRAGQETQYF. CDR3 in DNA: TGTGCCAGCAGCCTTCGGAGGGCCGGGCAAGAGACCCAGTACTTC.

This clonotype was seen ten or more times. The rearrangement links TRBV15 to TRBJ1-2; D is unclear. The germline V gene has CDR1 LNHNV and CDR2 YYDKDF (reference sequence). The V end was cut by 3 bases, the J end by 2 bases, with 13 bases between. The CDR3 spans 15 residues. The CDR3: CATSRAFRSNYGYTF. In nucleotides, the CDR3 is TGTGCCACCAGCAGGGCTTTCCGATCGAACTATGGCTACACCTTC.

This clonotype was detected a few times. This chain connects TRBV7-8 to TRBJ2-1; TRBD1 matches 10 bases. Germline CDR1 SGHVS, CDR2 FQNEAQ. This CDR3 is built from 15 residues. Trimming at V came to 7 bases and at J to 7 bases, leaving 10 bases not matched to a gene. The CDR3 protein is CASIGQGVTINEQFF. In DNA form, the CDR3 reads TGTGCCAGCATCGGACAGGGGGTTACAATTAATGAGCAGTTCTTC.

This clonotype was found a few times. This chain links TRBV5-1 with TRBJ2-2, with D perhaps matching TRBD2 (5 bases). The V and J ends lost 8 bases and 5 bases respectively, with 19 bases between them. The V gene's germline CDR1 is SGHRS and CDR2 YFSETQ. This CDR3 comprises 15 residues. Here the CDR3 reads CASTGADRRTGELFF. The CDR3 nucleotides read TGCGCCAGTACCGGAGCGGACCGAAGGACCGGGGAGCTGTTTTTT.

The chain is built from TRBV6-1 and TRBJ2-1; 7 nucleotides align to TRBD1. CDR1 MNHNS and CDR2 SASEGT come from the germline V gene. CDR3 size: 15 residues. Trimming cost V 6 bases and J 2 bases; bases outside gene matches: 7. The CDR3 bases are TGTGCCAGCAGGGCCGGACAGGCAACCTACAATGAGCAGTTCTTC. This translates into CASRAGQATYNEQFF.

V is TRBV27 and J is TRBJ2-1; 7 bases line up with TRBD2. The germline gives CDR1 MNHEY, CDR2 SMNVEV (reference sequence). The CDR3 covers 14 residues. J was trimmed by 7 bases and V by 3 bases; bases with no gene match: 6. Here the CDR3 reads CASSFVGGQNEQFF. The CDR3 DNA reads TGTGCCAGCAGTTTCGTGGGAGGGCAGAATGAGCAGTTCTTC.

This clonotype has at least ten counts. V usage is TRBV5-1 and J usage is TRBJ2-1; TRBD2 agrees at 7 bases. Germline CDR1 and CDR2: SGHRS and YFSETQ. The CDR3 has 14 amino acids. Trimming at V came to 6 bases and at J to 1 base, leaving 4 bases not matched to a gene. CDR3 bases: TGCGCCAGCAAGGCTAGCGGTTCCTACAATGAGCAGTTCTTC. Encoded protein: CASKASGSYNEQFF. Supplemented by reference TRBV5-1 and TRBJ2-1, the full variable domain reads KAGVTQTPRYLIKTRGQQVTLSCSPISGHRSVSWYQQTPGQGLQFLFEYFSETQRNKGNFPGRFSGRQFSNSRSEMNVSTLELGDSALYLCASKASGSYNEQFFGPGTRLTVL.

The chain joins TRBV20-1 to TRBJ1-2; perhaps TRBD1 as D (6 bases). The CDR3 sequence is 15 residues long. Trimming removed 5 bases at V and 2 bases at J, with 18 bases between. Germline CDR1 and CDR2: DFQATT and SNEGSKA (reference sequence). Here the CDR3 DNA reads TGCAGTGCTCGCACCGTAGGGGGATACAACTATGGCTACACCTTC. Its translation is CSARTVGGYNYGYTF.

This clonotype was picked up a small number of times. V usage is TRBV11-2 and J usage is TRBJ1-3, with D uncertain. Germline CDR1 reads SGHAT; CDR2 reads FQNNGV. Trimming pared 1 base from V and 0 bases from J, leaving 7 bases between. The CDR3 is 15 residues long. For the CDR3, the DNA is TGTGCCAGCAGCTTAGTTGGGCACTCTGGAAACACCATATATTTT. Amino acid sequence: CASSLVGHSGNTIYF.

In this sample, this clonotype turned up a few times. J is TRBJ2-7 and V is TRBV5-1; possibly TRBD2 for D (7 bases). This CDR3 has 15 residues. Germline values: CDR1 SGHRS, CDR2 YFSETQ. V gave up 3 bases and J gave up 5 bases, with 18 bases separating them. The CDR3 sequence is CASSSGAGAVHEQYF. CDR3 DNA: TGCGCCAGCAGCTCTGGGGCGGGGGCGGTCCACGAGCAGTACTTC.

This chain joins TRBV25-1 and TRBJ1-2; tentatively, D is TRBD1 (5 bases). This CDR3 has 14 amino acids. V lost 0 bases to trimming and J lost 5 bases, with 10 bases between them. Per the germline V gene, CDR1 is MGHDK and CDR2 is SYGVNS. CDR3 region: CASSEYGAAYGYTF. The DNA of the CDR3 is TGTGCCAGCAGTGAATATGGGGCCGCTTATGGCTACACCTTC.

V usage is TRBV2 and J usage is TRBJ2-1; unclear D gene. CDR3 size: 13 residues. Germline CDR1 SNHLY, CDR2 FYNNEI. With 4 bases removed from V and 1 base from J, the gap between germline ends came to 5 bases. The CDR3 loop is CASSGVSYNEQFF. The CDR3 bases are TGTGCCAGCAGTGGGGTATCCTACAATGAGCAGTTCTTC.

This clonotype has a count of ten or more. This sequence joins TRBV11-3 and TRBJ2-1; 7 bases map to TRBD1. The CDR3 loop spans 14 amino acids. With 3 bases clipped from V and 8 bases from J, the junction kept 7 bases outside the gene matches. From germline, CDR1 is SGHNT and CDR2 YENEEA. In DNA, the CDR3 is TGTGCCAGCAGCTTCCTTACAGGGGTACATGAGCAGTTCTTC. Its protein is CASSFLTGVHEQFF.

The gene calls are TRBV5-1 and TRBJ2-1; TRBD1 agrees at 7 bases. Germline loops: CDR1 SGHRS, CDR2 YFSETQ. V was clipped by 1 base and J by 7 bases; unmatched bases: 8. The CDR3 is 15 residues long. The CDR3 DNA sequence: TGCGCCAGCAGCTTGACAGGGGTGGGGCGGAATGAGCAGTTCTTC. This encodes CASSLTGVGRNEQFF.